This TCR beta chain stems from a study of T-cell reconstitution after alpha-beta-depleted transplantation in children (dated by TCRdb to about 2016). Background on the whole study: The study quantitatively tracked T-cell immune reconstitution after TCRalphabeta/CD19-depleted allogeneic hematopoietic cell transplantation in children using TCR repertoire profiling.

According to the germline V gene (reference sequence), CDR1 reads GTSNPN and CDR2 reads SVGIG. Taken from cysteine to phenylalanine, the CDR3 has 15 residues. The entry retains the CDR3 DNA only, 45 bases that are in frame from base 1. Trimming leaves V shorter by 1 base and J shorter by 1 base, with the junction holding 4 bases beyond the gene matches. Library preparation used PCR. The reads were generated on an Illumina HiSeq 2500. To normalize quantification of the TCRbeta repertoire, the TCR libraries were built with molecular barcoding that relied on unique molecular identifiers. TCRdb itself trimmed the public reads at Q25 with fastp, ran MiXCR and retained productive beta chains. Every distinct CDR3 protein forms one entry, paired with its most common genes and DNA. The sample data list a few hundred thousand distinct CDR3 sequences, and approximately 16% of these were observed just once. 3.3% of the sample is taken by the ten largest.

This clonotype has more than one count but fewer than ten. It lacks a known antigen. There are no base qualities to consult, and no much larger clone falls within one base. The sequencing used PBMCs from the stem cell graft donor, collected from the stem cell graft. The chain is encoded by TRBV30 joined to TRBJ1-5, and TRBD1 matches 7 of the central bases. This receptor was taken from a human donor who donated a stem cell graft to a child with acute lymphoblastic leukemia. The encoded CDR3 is CAWSGGQQSNQPQHF. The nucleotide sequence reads TGTGCCTGGAGTGGGGGACAGCAGAGCAATCAGCCCCAGCATTTT. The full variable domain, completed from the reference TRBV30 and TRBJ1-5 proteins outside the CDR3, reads SQTIHQWPATLVQPVGSPLSLECTVEGTSNPNLYWYRQAAGRGLQLLFYSVGIGQISSEVPQNLSASRPQDRQFILSSKKLLLSDSGFYLCAWSGGQQSNQPQHFGDGTRLSIL.